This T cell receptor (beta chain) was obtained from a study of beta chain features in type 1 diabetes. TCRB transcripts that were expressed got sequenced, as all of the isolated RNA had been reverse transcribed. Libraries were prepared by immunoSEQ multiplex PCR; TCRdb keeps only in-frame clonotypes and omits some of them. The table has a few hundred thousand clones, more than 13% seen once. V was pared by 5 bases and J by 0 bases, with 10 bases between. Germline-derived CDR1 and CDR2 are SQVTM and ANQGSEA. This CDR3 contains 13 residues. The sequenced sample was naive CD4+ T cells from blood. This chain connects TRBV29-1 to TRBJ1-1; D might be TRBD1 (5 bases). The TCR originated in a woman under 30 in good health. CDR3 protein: CSVNDRLNTEAFF. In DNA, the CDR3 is TGCAGCGTTAATGACAGACTGAACACTGAAGCTTTCTTT.